Following are 7 T cell receptor beta chains from one sample sequenced in a study of T cell repertoires in cytomegalovirus infection. Antigens for these TCRs are unknown. TCRdb analysed the reads with MiXCR anew, one entry per CDR3 protein. Of roughly 990,000 distinct CDR3 sequences listed, approximately 30% are singletons. Sample: cultured CD8+ T cells from PBMCs, taken from culture after CMV antigen stimulation. These TCRs come from a human donor in good health (CMV status not recorded). Some clones in this sample may be carry-over from other donors' samples.

This clonotype came up a few times. This chain links TRBV27 with TRBJ2-1; no clear D. Between the trimmed V and J ends, which lost 5 bases and 6 bases, there was a span of 14 bases. The CDR3 runs 14 residues. In germline, CDR1 is MNHEY, CDR2 SMNVEV (reference sequence). In nucleotides, the CDR3 is TGTGCCAGCAGTCTCACGACGGAACCCAATGAGCAGTTCTTC. It encodes CASSLTTEPNEQFF.

Notes on this clonotype: A junction end diverges from the germline sequence, so it may reflect a read error. The J gene is TRBJ2-1, the V gene TRBV7-9; weak D call: TRBD1 (5 bases). Germline V gives CDR1 SEHNR, CDR2 FQNEAQ (reference sequence). The CDR3 loop spans 13 amino acids. CDR3 sequence: CASSFARENEQSF. CDR3 nucleotides: TGTGCCAGCAGCTTTGCCAGGGAAAATGAGCAGTCCTTC.

The chain combines TRBV19 with TRBJ2-1, with D tentatively TRBD1 (5 bases). Germline loops: CDR1 LNHDA, CDR2 SQIVND (reference sequence). The germline V and J ends were trimmed by 9 bases and 8 bases, with 14 bases remaining between them. The CDR3 totals 12 residues. CDR3 amino acids: CASLAGLDEQFF. In DNA form, the CDR3 reads TGTGCCAGCCTGGCAGGGCTGGATGAGCAGTTCTTC.

The CDR3 coding sequence is TGTGCCAGCAGTCTCGTAGCAACTAAAATCCAAGAGACCCAGTACTTC. Residues: CASSLVATKIQETQYF. This chain uses TRBV6-5 with TRBJ2-5; D is undetermined. The germline V gene encodes CDR1 MNHEY and CDR2 SVGAGI. Trimming pared 5 bases from V and 1 base from J, leaving 17 bases between. CDR3 length: 16 residues.

The chain is built from TRBV12-3 or TRBV12-4 and TRBJ1-1; maybe TRBD1 (5 bases). V lost 4 bases and J lost 11, with 14 bases in between. This CDR3 spans 12 amino acids. CDR3 amino acids: CASSSGVGEAFF. Written as DNA, the CDR3 is TGTGCCAGCAGTTCGGGCGTGGGGGAGGCTTTCTTT.

This clonotype has more than one count but fewer than ten. The chain has TRBV12-3 or TRBV12-4 and TRBJ1-2; D is ambiguous. V was trimmed by 2 bases and J by 3 bases, leaving 10 bases between them. This CDR3 has 14 amino acids. The CDR3 nucleotides read TGTGCCAGCAGTTTAAGTAGGAGGGACTATGGCTACACCTTC. Translated, it gives CASSLSRRDYGYTF.

V gene TRBV4-1 combines with J gene TRBJ2-5; D unclear. The germline gives CDR1 MGHRA, CDR2 YSYEKL. The length of the CDR3 is 13 residues. V was trimmed by 0 bases and J by 6 bases, leaving 8 bases between them. The CDR3 bases are TGCGCCAGCAGCCAAGATCTAGTAAAGACCCAGTACTTC. It is translated as CASSQDLVKTQYF.